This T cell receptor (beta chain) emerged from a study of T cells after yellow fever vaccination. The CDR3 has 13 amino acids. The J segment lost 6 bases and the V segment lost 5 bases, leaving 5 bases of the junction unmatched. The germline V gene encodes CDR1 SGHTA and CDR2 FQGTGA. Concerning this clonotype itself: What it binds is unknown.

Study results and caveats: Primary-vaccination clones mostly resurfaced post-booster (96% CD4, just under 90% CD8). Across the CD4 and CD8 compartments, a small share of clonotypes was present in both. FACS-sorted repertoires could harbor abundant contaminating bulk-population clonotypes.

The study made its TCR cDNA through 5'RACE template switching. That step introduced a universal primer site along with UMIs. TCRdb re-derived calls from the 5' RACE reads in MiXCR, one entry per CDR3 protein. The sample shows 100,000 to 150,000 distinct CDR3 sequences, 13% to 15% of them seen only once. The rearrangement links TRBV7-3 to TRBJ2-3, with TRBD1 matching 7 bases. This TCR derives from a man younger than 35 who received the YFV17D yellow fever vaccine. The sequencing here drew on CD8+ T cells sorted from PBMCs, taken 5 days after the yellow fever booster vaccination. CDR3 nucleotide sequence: TGTGCCAGCAGCGTAGAGACAGGGGATACGCAGTATTTT. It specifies CASSVETGDTQYF.